This T cell receptor beta chain was found in a study of PD-L1 blockade in urothelial cancer. Produced via immunoSEQ multiplex PCR; TCRdb's table is partial and in-frame only. The sample contains 66,000 or so clones, roughly 90% of which appear only once. Described time point: peripheral blood 6 weeks after treatment start. The V gene's germline CDR1 is SGHRS and CDR2 YFSETQ. The CDR3 sequence is 13 residues long. J lost 12 bases, V lost 4 bases, and 10 bases had no gene match. V gene TRBV5-1 combines with J gene TRBJ1-1; 9 bases line up with TRBD1. The origin of this receptor is a man between 60 and 70 years old with urothelial cancer. The sequences come from PBMCs, collected around atezolizumab (anti-PD-L1) treatment. In DNA form, the CDR3 reads TGCGCCAGCAGCGCGGGGACAGGGATTTTGACTTTCTTT. It specifies CASSAGTGILTFF. Complete variable domain (other parts from reference TRBV5-1 and TRBJ1-1): KAGVTQTPRYLIKTRGQQVTLSCSPISGHRSVSWYQQTPGQGLQFLFEYFSETQRNKGNFPGRFSGRQFSNSRSEMNVSTLELGDSALYLCASSAGTGILTFFGQGTRLTVV.